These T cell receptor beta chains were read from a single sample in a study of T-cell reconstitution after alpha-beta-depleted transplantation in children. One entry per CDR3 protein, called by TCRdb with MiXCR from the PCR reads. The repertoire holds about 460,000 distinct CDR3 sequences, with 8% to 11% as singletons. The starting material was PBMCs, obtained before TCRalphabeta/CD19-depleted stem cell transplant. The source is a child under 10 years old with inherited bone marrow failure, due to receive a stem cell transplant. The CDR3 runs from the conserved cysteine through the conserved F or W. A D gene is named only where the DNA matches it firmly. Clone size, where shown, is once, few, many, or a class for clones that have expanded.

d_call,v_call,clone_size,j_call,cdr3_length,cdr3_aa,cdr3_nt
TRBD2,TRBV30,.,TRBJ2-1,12,CAVEEDGGGRFF,TGTGCCGTGGAGGAAGACGGCGGGGGGCGGTTCTTC
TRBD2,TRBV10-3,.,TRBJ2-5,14,CAIRERAGEETQYF,TGTGCCATCAGGGAACGAGCGGGAGAAGAGACCCAGTACTTC
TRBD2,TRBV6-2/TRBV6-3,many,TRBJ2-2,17,CASSTTPGLWDTGELFF,TGTGCCAGCAGCACGACCCCGGGACTATGGGACACCGGGGAGCTGTTTTTT
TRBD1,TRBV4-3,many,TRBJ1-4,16,CASSQDFRQGNEKLFF,TGCGCCAGCAGCCAAGATTTTCGACAGGGAAATGAAAAACTGTTTTTT
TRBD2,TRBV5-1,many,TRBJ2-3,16,CASSSGTSGRLDTQYF,TGCGCCAGCAGCTCTGGGACTAGCGGGAGGTTAGATACGCAGTATTTT
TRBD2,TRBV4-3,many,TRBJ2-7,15,CASSQDGGLVYEQYF,TGCGCCAGCAGCCAAGACGGAGGACTAGTCTACGAGCAGTACTTC
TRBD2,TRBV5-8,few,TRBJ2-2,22,CASSLRPLASGGLVGRPGELFF,TGTGCCAGCAGCTTGCGCCCGCTAGCGTCGGGAGGACTTGTAGGGCGCCCCGGGGAGCTGTTTTTT
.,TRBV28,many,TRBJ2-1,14,CASRRGFTVDEQFF,TGTGCCAGCAGACGCGGCTTCACAGTCGATGAGCAGTTCTTC
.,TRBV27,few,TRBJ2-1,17,CASSFTAHTLVYNEQFF,TGTGCCAGCAGTTTTACCGCACACACCCTCGTCTACAATGAGCAGTTCTTC
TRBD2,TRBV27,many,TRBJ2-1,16,CASSSPLFSGSLEQFF,TGTGCCAGCAGTTCCCCCCTTTTTAGCGGGAGCCTTGAGCAGTTCTTC
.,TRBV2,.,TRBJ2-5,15,CASSEPAASWETQYF,TGTGCCAGCAGTGAACCGGCCGCTTCGTGGGAGACCCAGTACTTC
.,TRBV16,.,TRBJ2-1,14,CASSHQMVGNEQFF,TGTGCCAGCAGCCACCAGATGGTAGGGAATGAGCAGTTCTTC
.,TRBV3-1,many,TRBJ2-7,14,CASSQVLRGYEQYF,TGTGCCAGCAGCCAAGTTCTTCGGGGCTACGAGCAGTACTTC
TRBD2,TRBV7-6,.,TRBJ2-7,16,CASSLGGGRAIGEQYF,TGTGCCAGCAGCTTAGGAGGCGGGAGAGCCATTGGCGAGCAGTACTTC
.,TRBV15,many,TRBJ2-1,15,CATSRDRGPGNEQFF,TGTGCCACCAGCAGAGATCGGGGCCCGGGGAATGAGCAGTTCTTC
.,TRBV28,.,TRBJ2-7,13,CASSLRAVGKTSF,TGTGCCAGCAGTTTAAGGGCCGTGGGAAAAACCTCTTTC
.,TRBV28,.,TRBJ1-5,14,CASSLLQGEQPQHF,TGTGCCAGCAGTTTATTGCAGGGAGAACAGCCCCAGCATTTT
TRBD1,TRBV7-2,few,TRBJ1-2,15,CASSLGTGGARGYTF,TGTGCCAGCAGCTTGGGGACAGGGGGCGCCCGGGGCTACACCTTC
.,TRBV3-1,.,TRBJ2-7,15,CASSQDGSRNYEQYF,TGTGCCAGCAGCCAAGACGGGTCCCGGAACTACGAGCAGTACTTC
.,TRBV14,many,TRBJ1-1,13,CASREAPWAEAFF,TGTGCCAGCAGGGAGGCCCCGTGGGCTGAAGCTTTCTTT